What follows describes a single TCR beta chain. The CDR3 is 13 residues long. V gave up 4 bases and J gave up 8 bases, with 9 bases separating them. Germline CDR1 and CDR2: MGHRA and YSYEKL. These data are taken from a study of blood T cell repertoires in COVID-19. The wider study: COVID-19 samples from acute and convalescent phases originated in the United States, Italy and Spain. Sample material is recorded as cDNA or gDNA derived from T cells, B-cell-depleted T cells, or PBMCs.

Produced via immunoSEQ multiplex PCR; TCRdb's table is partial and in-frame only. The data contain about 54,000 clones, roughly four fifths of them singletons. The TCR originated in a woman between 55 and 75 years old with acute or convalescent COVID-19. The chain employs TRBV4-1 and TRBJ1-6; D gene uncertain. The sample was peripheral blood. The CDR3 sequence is CASSRERDSPLHF. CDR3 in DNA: TGCGCCAGCAGCCGGGAGCGGGATTCACCCCTCCACTTT.